The clone carrying this T cell receptor beta chain was counted between two and nine times. Its antigen is undetermined. Germline V gene data show CDR1 as SQVTM and CDR2 as ANQGSEA. This CDR3 contains 12 residues. Trimming took 8 bases from V and 4 from J, leaving 12 bases between them. TCRdb called the RACE reads again in MiXCR, with one record for every CDR3 protein. This table holds some 99,000 distinct CDR3 sequences, about a tenth found once. This entry belongs to a study of human T cells and chemical hapten exposure. For the study at large: The use of 2% DPC on about 2 cm by about 2 cm of upper inner arm skin constituted sensitization.

The sample's time point: patch test 2, 6 weeks after DPC sensitization. This sample's treatment: therapeutic diphenylcyclopropenone sensitization with weekly scalp DPC. Unfractionated whole blood was the source of the extracted total RNA. Notes on the study in general: Patch test score showed a positive correlation with PT1 expanded TCR counts. Large CDR3 similarity clusters arose significantly more often from expanded TCRs than from controls.

The genes are TRBV29-1 and TRBJ2-1; D is uncertain. This TCR derives from a woman between 35 and 50 years old with alopecia areata. Some clones in this sample may be carry-over from other donors' samples. The material sequenced was whole blood, taken in connection with sensitization to the hapten diphenylcyclopropenone (DPC). The CDR3 loop is CSYGRSYNEQFF. DNA of the CDR3: TGCAGCTATGGACGTTCGTACAATGAGCAGTTCTTC.